This paragraph reports one T cell receptor beta chain. Germline CDR1 ENHRY, CDR2 SYGVKD. V gave up 6 bases and J gave up 5 bases, with 34 bases separating them. This CDR3 has 20 amino acids. The record originates from a study of blood T cell repertoires in COVID-19. On the study more broadly: Both acute and convalescent COVID-19 samples were obtained from the United States, Italy and Spain. PBMCs, B-cell-depleted T cells, or T cells were the source of the cDNA or gDNA that made up the material.

In the authors' workflow: The assay estimated nucleated cells by amplifying reference gene primers. The protocol was immunoSEQ multiplex PCR, while the TCRdb copy is restricted to in-frame clones and leaves out a portion. V and J calls and clone size are given by that table; D and trimming were obtained from the DNA. The table lists approximately 230,000 clones, approximately 88% of them singletons. Patients from Seattle were sampled longitudinally, starting during active infection. The chain carries TRBV10-3 and TRBJ2-5; TRBD2 might be the D (7 bases). This receptor was taken from a woman in her 30s with COVID-19, enrolled during active disease. The material sequenced was peripheral blood. CDR3 nucleotides: TGTGCCATCAGCAAGGGGGGGAGTTCGGGACTCCAAGGTTCAAGGGAGACCCAGTACTTC. This translates into CAISKGGSSGLQGSRETQYF.